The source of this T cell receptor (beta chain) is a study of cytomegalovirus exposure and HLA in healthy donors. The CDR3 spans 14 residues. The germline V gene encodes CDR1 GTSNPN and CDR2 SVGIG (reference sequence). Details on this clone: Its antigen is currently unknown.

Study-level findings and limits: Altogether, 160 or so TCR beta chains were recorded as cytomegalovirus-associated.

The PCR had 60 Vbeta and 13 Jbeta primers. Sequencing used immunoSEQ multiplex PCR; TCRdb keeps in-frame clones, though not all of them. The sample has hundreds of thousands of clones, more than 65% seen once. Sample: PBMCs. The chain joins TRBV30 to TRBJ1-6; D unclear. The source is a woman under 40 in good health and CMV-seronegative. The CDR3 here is CAGAEPAYNSPLHF. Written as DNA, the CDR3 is TGTGCTGGAGCGGAACCAGCCTATAATTCACCCCTCCACTTT.